One and the same sample provided the 23 T cell receptor beta chains below, sequenced in a study of shared clonotypes between healthy human individuals (dated by TCRdb to 2020 to 2021). Receptor libraries were prepared by the immunoSEQ multiplex PCR assay. What TCRdb holds here is the immuneACCESS table cut down to in-frame rearrangements. Part of the clones is not present; checked against another copy, under half of the missing clones reflect an unresolved V gene, and the others are unexplained. The sample table contains under 2,500,000 clones; only one count was recorded for 90% to 97% of them. Together, the top ten hold roughly 0.13% of the sample. The sequencing sample was made of naive CD4+ T cells sorted from blood. The sample's cell subset or site label is to be understood as: CD45RA+ positively selected. The receptors were sampled from a man younger than 35 in good health.

The chain recombines TRBV7-2 with TRBJ2-5; D gene uncertain. Germline V gene sequence: CDR1 SGHTA, CDR2 FQGNSA. The CDR3 extends over 14 amino acids. V was cut by 1 base and J by 3 bases, with 9 bases left in between. The CDR3 reads CASSLGRAKETQYF. The CDR3 bases are TGTGCCAGCAGCTTAGGCCGCGCGAAAGAGACCCAGTACTTC.

To note about this clone: In the same sample, other DNA sequences code for this CDR3. J is TRBJ2-7 and V is TRBV5-1; D remains unclear. Germline lookup yields CDR1 SGHRS and CDR2 YFSETQ. The CDR3 contains 12 residues. V lost 0 bases to trimming and J lost 4 bases, with 5 bases between them. The CDR3 loop reads CASSLDRYEQYF. In DNA, the CDR3 is TGCGCCAGCAGCTTGGATCGTTACGAGCAGTACTTC.

The chain couples TRBV27 to TRBJ2-7; possibly TRBD1 or TRBD2 for D (6 bases each). CDR1 MNHEY and CDR2 SMNVEV come from the germline V gene (reference sequence). The CDR3 extends over 19 amino acids. Trimming cost V 3 bases and J 3 bases, with 27 bases left between them. In nucleotides, the CDR3 is TGTGCCAGCAGTTTCCCGAAAAGGGGGGCAGGGTGGTTTTTCTACGAGCAGTACTTC. Residues: CASSFPKRGAGWFFYEQYF.

Concerning this clone itself: Distinct nucleotide sequences in the sample also encode this CDR3. The gene calls are TRBV30 and TRBJ2-7; maybe TRBD1 (5 bases). Germline V gives CDR1 GTSNPN, CDR2 SVGIG (reference sequence). Trimming removed 0 bases at V and 0 bases at J, with 12 bases between. The CDR3 has 15 amino acids. CDR3 amino acids: CAWSVAGSSSYEQYF. The CDR3 DNA follows: TGTGCCTGGAGTGTAGCAGGGTCCAGCTCCTACGAGCAGTACTTC.

The J gene is TRBJ1-5, the V gene TRBV6-6; 8 nucleotides agree with TRBD1. Trimming at V came to 6 bases and at J to 2 bases, leaving 6 bases not matched to a gene. Germline assignment: CDR1 MNHNY and CDR2 SVGAGI (reference sequence). The CDR3 loop spans 15 amino acids. The CDR3 region has the DNA TGTGCCAGCAGCGACAGGGGAGGTGGCAATCAGCCCCAGCATTTT. It yields the protein CASSDRGGGNQPQHF.

V is TRBV19 and J is TRBJ1-2; 8 positions match TRBD1. Unmatched junction bases numbered 7, after V lost 8 bases and J lost 8 bases. In germline, CDR1 is LNHDA, CDR2 SQIVND (reference sequence). This CDR3 is built from 12 residues. CDR3 loop: CASLQGARGYTF. Written as DNA, the CDR3 is TGTGCCAGTCTTCAGGGGGCGCGCGGCTACACCTTC.

The chain combines TRBV7-9 with TRBJ1-2; a weak D match, TRBD1 (5 bases). V lost 1 base and J lost 1, with 10 bases in between. CDR1 is SEHNR, CDR2 FQNEAQ, per germline (reference sequence). The CDR3 loop spans 15 amino acids. CDR3 sequence reads: CASSLEWGNNYGYTF. CDR3 bases: TGTGCCAGCAGCTTAGAATGGGGGAATAACTATGGCTACACCTTC.

The chain employs TRBV4-3 and TRBJ1-1; 7 bases line up with TRBD1. The CDR3 contains 13 residues. Losses at the gene ends were 1 base for V and 8 bases for J; bases not matched to a gene: 4. Germline CDR1 reads LGHNA; CDR2 reads YSLEER. DNA for the CDR3: TGCGCCAGCAGCCAAGGGGGGACAGCCGAAGCTTTCTTT. Protein sequence: CASSQGGTAEAFF.

The rearrangement joins TRBV6-5 to TRBJ1-4; D is perhaps TRBD1 (6 bases). The germline gives CDR1 MNHEY, CDR2 SVGAGI. This CDR3 contains 15 residues. Trimming stripped 2 bases from V and 5 bases from J, with 12 bases between. CDR3 nucleotide sequence: TGTGCCAGCAGTTACGCCGGCAGGGGAAATGAAAAACTGTTTTTT. Its protein is CASSYAGRGNEKLFF.

The chain couples TRBV7-9 to TRBJ2-7; 8 nucleotides align to TRBD1. The length of the CDR3 is 15 residues. V was clipped by 5 bases and J by 4 bases; unmatched bases: 10. CDR1 is SEHNR, CDR2 FQNEAQ, per germline (reference sequence). The CDR3 sequence is CASSPPGTGTYEQYF. The DNA for the CDR3 is TGTGCCAGCAGCCCACCCGGGACAGGAACTTACGAGCAGTACTTC.

As to this clone: Other nucleotide sequences from this sample produce the same CDR3. CDR3 DNA sequence: TGTGCCAGTAGTCGGACAGGGGACTATGGCTACACCTTC. Its translation: CASSRTGDYGYTF. This rearrangement joins TRBV19 to TRBJ1-2, with 9 bases fitting TRBD1. V was pared by 5 bases and J by 3 bases, with 1 base of the junction left unmatched. This CDR3 is 13 amino acids long. The germline CDR1 and CDR2 sequences are LNHDA and SQIVND (reference sequence).

V usage is TRBV13 and J usage is TRBJ1-5; 7 bases map to TRBD1. Germline values: CDR1 PRHDT, CDR2 FYEKMQ (reference sequence). The V gene end was trimmed by 5 bases and the J gene end by 7 bases; junction bases not matched to a gene: 8. This CDR3 spans 14 amino acids. For the CDR3, the DNA is TGTGCCAGCAGCCAGGGACAGATTGGACAGCCCCAGCATTTT. Translation: CASSQGQIGQPQHF. The full variable domain, completed using reference TRBV13 and TRBJ1-5, is AAGVIQSPRHLIKEKRETATLKCYPIPRHDTVYWYQQGPGQDPQFLISFYEKMQSDKGSIPDRFSAQQFSDYHSELNMSSLELGDSALYFCASSQGQIGQPQHFGDGTRLSIL.

This chain connects TRBV6-5 to TRBJ2-1; the D is unclear. CDR1 and CDR2 (germline): MNHEY, SVGAGI. V lost 4 bases, J lost 9 bases, and 16 bases lay in between. This CDR3 region has 14 residues. DNA of the CDR3: TGTGCCAGCAGTTCAGTCGGAGCTCCGGCTGAGCAGTTCTTC. It translates to CASSSVGAPAEQFF.

This sequence joins TRBV2 and TRBJ1-1, with a tentative D call TRBD1 (6 bases). Per the germline V gene, CDR1 is SNHLY and CDR2 is FYNNEI. This CDR3 has 13 amino acids. V gave up 5 bases and J gave up 5 bases, with 12 bases separating them. The chain's CDR3 is CASSQLGGTEAFF. DNA of the CDR3: TGTGCCAGCAGTCAATTAGGGGGTACTGAAGCTTTCTTT.

This chain uses TRBV4-3 with TRBJ2-5, with D perhaps TRBD2 (5 bases). Looked up from germline, CDR1 is LGHNA and CDR2 is YSLEER. Trimming pared 4 bases from V and 1 base from J, leaving 10 bases between. The CDR3 has 14 residues. The CDR3 region has the DNA TGCGCCAGCAGCCCAGAGCGGTCCCAAGAGACCCAGTACTTC. Protein: CASSPERSQETQYF.

On this clone: The same CDR3 can be traced to other DNA sequences in this sample. This chain joins TRBV5-4 and TRBJ2-3; the match to TRBD2 covers 10 bases. The CDR3 consists of 16 residues. J lost 2 bases, V lost 4 bases, and 7 bases had no gene match. CDR1 and CDR2 (germline): SGHNT, YYREEE (reference sequence). CDR3 coding DNA: TGTGCCAGCAGCCCTTTAGCGGGAGGCCTCACAGATACGCAGTATTTT. Translating it yields CASSPLAGGLTDTQYF.

The J gene is TRBJ1-3, the V gene TRBV2; D not certain. V was cut by 2 bases and J by 0 bases, with 11 bases left in between. The CDR3 is 16 amino acids. The V gene's germline CDR1 is SNHLY and CDR2 FYNNEI. CDR3 sequence: CASSEIPGSSGNTIYF. CDR3 DNA sequence: TGTGCCAGCAGTGAAATTCCAGGTAGCTCTGGAAACACCATATATTTT.

The genes are TRBV5-1 and TRBJ2-5, with 7 positions matching TRBD1. V gave up 0 bases and J gave up 2 bases; unmatched junction bases: 10. Germline V lookup: CDR1 SGHRS, CDR2 YFSETQ. The CDR3 runs 17 residues. CDR3 bases: TGCGCCAGCAGCTTGGTGCAGGGGGTCCCCCCACAAGAGACCCAGTACTTC. Amino acid sequence: CASSLVQGVPPQETQYF.

The rearrangement links TRBV28 to TRBJ2-7; the D is unclear. V was cut by 2 bases and J by 2 bases, with 7 bases left in between. Germline V gene lookup returns CDR1 MDHEN and CDR2 SYDVKM. The CDR3 covers 13 residues. CDR3 nucleotide sequence: TGTGCCAGCAGTTTACGATATCCCTACGAGCAGTACTTC. Amino acids: CASSLRYPYEQYF.

V gene TRBV28 combines with J gene TRBJ2-1; D ambiguous. This CDR3 is 13 amino acids long. From germline, CDR1 is MDHEN and CDR2 SYDVKM. Trimming took off 4 bases at V and 1 base at J, with 5 bases between the two ends. The CDR3 reads CASSSASYNEQFF. In DNA form, the CDR3 reads TGTGCCAGCAGTTCGGCATCCTACAATGAGCAGTTCTTC.

V usage is TRBV6-5 and J usage is TRBJ1-2; D unresolved. CDR1 and CDR2 (germline): MNHEY, SVGAGI. Trimming shortened V by 0 bases and J by 8 bases, and 10 bases separated the two germline ends. The CDR3 is made up of 13 amino acids. CDR3 region: CASSYSSVGGYTF. In nucleotides, the CDR3 is TGTGCCAGCAGTTACTCGTCAGTGGGGGGCTACACCTTC.

The chain couples TRBV5-5 to TRBJ2-7, with D perhaps assigned TRBD1 or TRBD2 (5 bases each). CDR3 length: 15 amino acids. V lost 2 bases to trimming and J lost 5 bases, with 17 bases between them. Germline V gene lookup returns CDR1 SGHKS and CDR2 YYEKEE (reference sequence). The CDR3 reads CASSFSGTMFHEQYF. Written as DNA, the CDR3 is TGTGCCAGCAGCTTTTCGGGGACCATGTTTCACGAGCAGTACTTC.

The V and J genes are TRBV5-4 and TRBJ2-1; D not certain. V lost 0 bases and J lost 0, with 10 bases in between. CDR1 SGHNT and CDR2 YYREEE come from the germline V gene (reference sequence). The CDR3 loop spans 16 amino acids. The CDR3 DNA is TGTGCCAGCAGCTTGGGTCTGCTGAGCTCCTACAATGAGCAGTTCTTC. It codes for CASSLGLLSSYNEQFF.